Listed below are T cell receptor beta chains from one sample, sequenced in a study of cytomegalovirus exposure and HLA in healthy donors. Produced via immunoSEQ multiplex PCR; TCRdb's table is partial and in-frame only. The table records 150,000 to 200,000 clones, roughly 84% of them present only once. Material: PBMCs. The receptors shown here come from a woman younger than 30 in good health and CMV-seropositive. The CDR3 runs from the conserved cysteine through the conserved F or W. D genes are given only for firm matches.

v_call	j_call	d_call	cdr3_aa	cdr3_nt
TRBV6-5	TRBJ2-5	TRBD1	CASSQNRGETQYF	TGTGCCAGCAGTCAGAACAGGGGCGAGACCCAGTACTTC
TRBV7-8	TRBJ2-7	TRBD1	CASSLATGYEQYF	TGTGCCAGCAGCTTAGCGACAGGGTACGAGCAGTACTTC
TRBV5-1	TRBJ1-2	TRBD1	CASSLSGQEIFRYGYTF	TGCGCCAGCAGCTTATCGGGACAGGAGATATTCCGCTATGGCTACACCTTC
TRBV11-2	TRBJ2-2	.	CASSLGQGELFF	TGTGCCAGCAGCCTAGGACAGGGGGAGCTGTTTTTT
TRBV5-1	TRBJ2-1	.	CASSLGHDEQFF	TGCGCCAGCAGCCTGGGACACGATGAGCAGTTCTTC
TRBV19	TRBJ2-1	.	CATSTGYNEQFF	TGTGCCACCTCGACTGGGTACAATGAGCAGTTCTTC
TRBV27	TRBJ2-1	.	CASSLSPQVNNEQFF	TGTGCCAGCAGCCTGTCCCCCCAGGTAAATAATGAGCAGTTCTTC
TRBV7-9	TRBJ2-2	.	CASRPRSGSTGELFF	TGTGCCAGCAGGCCCCGGTCGGGGTCCACCGGGGAGCTGTTTTTT
TRBV18	TRBJ1-5	TRBD1	CASSPPDRIGQPQHF	TGTGCCAGCTCACCACCGGACAGGATCGGACAGCCCCAGCATTTT
TRBV27	TRBJ2-3	.	CASSLRDRSDTQYF	TGTGCCAGCAGTTTACGGGATAGGTCGGATACGCAGTATTTT
TRBV6-1	TRBJ1-2	.	CATRGGWNNYGYTF	TGTGCCACCCGTGGGGGCTGGAATAACTATGGCTACACCTTC
TRBV29-1	TRBJ2-3	TRBD1	CSVWTGGLIDTQYF	TGCAGCGTGTGGACAGGGGGGCTGATAGATACGCAGTATTTT
TRBV10-3	TRBJ1-2	.	CAISEFSGTPNNYGYTF	TGTGCCATCAGTGAGTTTTCGGGGACACCCAACAACTATGGCTACACCTTC
TRBV11-2	TRBJ1-6	.	CASSLGQANSPLHF	TGTGCCAGCAGCTTAGGGCAGGCTAATTCACCCCTCCACTTT
TRBV9	TRBJ2-3	TRBD2	CASSGMSRGGGDTQYF	TGTGCCAGCAGTGGGATGTCACGGGGGGGTGGAGATACGCAGTATTTT